Following are 27 T cell receptor beta chains from one sample sequenced in a study of cytomegalovirus exposure and HLA in healthy donors. The PCR used 60 Vbeta and 13 Jbeta primers. Repertoires were generated with immunoSEQ multiplex PCR, while TCRdb's copy carries only in-frame clones and drops some. Among roughly 100,000 clones listed, over 70% were seen once. Sequences were obtained from PBMCs. The receptors derive from a male donor in good health and CMV-seronegative.

V gene TRBV5-5 combines with J gene TRBJ2-2; D might be TRBD1 (6 bases). Between the trimmed V and J ends, which lost 4 bases and 3 bases, there was a span of 13 bases. In germline, CDR1 is SGHKS, CDR2 YYEKEE (reference sequence). This CDR3 has 15 residues. This CDR3 reads CASSQQGSYTGELFF. CDR3 nucleotide sequence: TGTGCCAGCAGCCAACAGGGTTCTTACACCGGGGAGCTGTTTTTT.

The V call is TRBV2, the J call TRBJ1-3; tentatively, D is TRBD1 (6 bases). The CDR3 contains 14 residues. CDR1 is SNHLY, CDR2 FYNNEI, per germline. V was pared by 8 bases and J by 2 bases, with 13 bases between. The CDR3 DNA is TGTGCCAGCTTATTTAAGGGGGCTGGAAACACCATATATTTT. Residues: CASLFKGAGNTIYF.

In nucleotides, the CDR3 is TGTGCCAGCAGCTTACACAGGGATCTGTTAAATGGCTACACCTTC. Protein: CASSLHRDLLNGYTF. V and J are TRBV7-2 and TRBJ1-2; D possibly corresponds to TRBD1 (6 bases). The CDR3 loop spans 15 amino acids. The germline CDR1 and CDR2 sequences are SGHTA and FQGNSA. Trimming shortened V by 2 bases and J by 6 bases, and 16 bases separated the two germline ends. Full variable domain (rest looked up from reference TRBV7-2 and TRBJ1-2): GAGVSQSPSNKVTEKGKDVELRCDPISGHTALYWYRQSLGQGLEFLIYFQGNSAPDKSGLPSDRFSAERTGGSVSTLTIQRTQQEDSAVYLCASSLHRDLLNGYTFGSGTRLTVV.

The CDR3 region has the DNA TGCGCCAGCAGCTTGGGACAGGGTTTTGCTGGGGCCAACGTCCTGACTTTC. This encodes CASSLGQGFAGANVLTF. The chain is built from TRBV5-1 and TRBJ2-6; 7 bases align to TRBD1. The CDR3 is 17 residues long. With 0 bases clipped from V and 2 bases from J, the junction kept 5 bases outside the gene matches. Germline loops: CDR1 SGHRS, CDR2 YFSETQ.

The chain carries TRBV10-3 and TRBJ1-1, with 8 bases fitting TRBD1. From germline, CDR1 is ENHRY and CDR2 SYGVKD. This CDR3 region has 14 residues. Trimming at V came to 6 bases and at J to 4 bases, leaving 7 bases not matched to a gene. The CDR3 loop is CAISQDRAATEAFF. CDR3 nucleotide sequence: TGTGCCATCAGCCAGGACAGGGCGGCCACTGAAGCTTTCTTT.

This clone turned up a few times. The chain uses TRBV11-3 and TRBJ1-1; D is undetermined. V lost 4 bases to trimming and J lost 2 bases, with 11 bases between them. Germline-derived CDR1 and CDR2 are SGHNT and YENEEA. The CDR3 is 14 residues long. The DNA of the CDR3 is TGTGCCAGCAGCTCAATACAGCTAAACACTGAAGCTTTCTTT. Translating it yields CASSSIQLNTEAFF.

This sequence joins TRBV10-3 and TRBJ2-1, with D possibly TRBD2 on 5 matching bases. Germline lookup yields CDR1 ENHRY and CDR2 SYGVKD. The CDR3 runs to 13 residues. V gave up 4 bases and J gave up 10 bases, with 14 bases separating them. As DNA, the CDR3 is TGTGCCATCAGTGGATCCGGGAAGATAGAGCAGTTCTTC. Its translation is CAISGSGKIEQFF.

This clone was recorded only once. The chain is built from TRBV5-4 and TRBJ1-3; tentative D call: TRBD1 (5 bases). Germline CDR1 is SGHNT and CDR2 is YYREEE (reference sequence). The CDR3 loop spans 17 amino acids. V gave up 3 bases and J gave up 4 bases, with 20 bases separating them. CDR3 nucleotide sequence: TGTGCCAGCAGCTCGGGGCGGGGCCGGCGATTCGGAAACACCATATATTTT. It codes for CASSSGRGRRFGNTIYF.

The chain recombines TRBV9 with TRBJ2-3; 8 nucleotides match TRBD2. The V and J ends lost 0 bases and 7 bases, in that order; junction bases with no gene match: 7. Per germline, CDR1 SGDLS and CDR2 YYNGEE. The CDR3 has 15 residues. In nucleotides, the CDR3 is TGTGCCAGCAGCGTAGGTGAGCGGGAGACCTATACGCAGTATTTT. Translating it yields CASSVGERETYTQYF.

CDR3 sequence reads: CASSLALRGNTYNEQFF. For the CDR3, the DNA is TGTGCCAGCAGCTTAGCGCTCAGGGGTAATACCTACAATGAGCAGTTCTTC. The chain has TRBV7-9 and TRBJ2-1, with D possibly being TRBD1 (6 bases). CDR3 length: 17 residues. Germline CDR1 SEHNR, CDR2 FQNEAQ (reference sequence). The ends were cut back, 0 bases at V and 2 bases at J, with 14 bases in the middle.

The CDR3, as DNA: TGTGCCAGCTCACCAGGAGGCGGCAATGGGTACGAGCAGTACTTC. Protein: CASSPGGGNGYEQYF. The genes are TRBV18 and TRBJ2-7, with D possibly matching TRBD2 (5 bases). CDR1 and CDR2 (germline): KGHSH, LQKENI. This CDR3 region has 15 residues. V was cut by 2 bases and J by 4 bases, with 15 bases left in between.

The chain has TRBV27 and TRBJ2-7, with TRBD1 identical over 8 bases. The V and J ends lost 6 bases and 4 bases, in that order; junction bases with no gene match: 8. CDR1 is MNHEY and CDR2 is SMNVEV in the germline V gene (reference sequence). The CDR3 consists of 14 residues. The CDR3 here is CASSLPGQEYEQYF. Written as DNA, the CDR3 is TGTGCCAGCAGCTTACCGGGACAGGAATACGAGCAGTACTTC.

This chain joins TRBV4-2 and TRBJ2-1; maybe TRBD2 (6 bases). CDR3 length equals 14 residues. The germline gives CDR1 LGHNA, CDR2 YNFKEQ. Between the trimmed V and J ends, which lost 1 base and 5 bases, there was a span of 9 bases. The CDR3, as DNA: TGTGCCAGCAGCCAAGCCAGCGGGCACAATGAGCAGTTCTTC. Translating it yields CASSQASGHNEQFF.

In this sample, this clone turned up once. The chain links TRBV19 to TRBJ2-7; 9 bases fit TRBD1. Germline loops: CDR1 LNHDA, CDR2 SQIVND (reference sequence). The CDR3 has 14 residues. J lost 4 bases, V lost 5 bases, and 6 bases had no gene match. The CDR3 region is CASSPDRGWYEQYF. The CDR3 nucleotides read TGTGCCAGTAGTCCAGACAGGGGGTGGTACGAGCAGTACTTC.

Of note for this clone: Sequence at one end of the junction differs from germline and may be a read error. The chain is built from TRBV7-9 and TRBJ2-5; D possibly corresponds to TRBD1 (6 bases). This CDR3 has 13 amino acids. The germline V gene has CDR1 SEHNR and CDR2 FQNEAQ (reference sequence). CDR3 amino acids: CSSSPGQSETQYF. CDR3 DNA: TGTTCCAGCAGCCCGGGACAATCAGAGACCCAGTACTTC. The complete variable domain, with remaining parts taken from reference TRBV7-9 and TRBJ2-5, reads DTGVSQNPRHKITKRGQNVTFRCDPISEHNRLYWYRQTLGQGPEFLTYFQNEAQLEKSRLLSDRFSAERPKGSFSTLEIQRTEQGDSAMYLCSSSPGQSETQYFGPGTRLLVL.

The chain links TRBV9 to TRBJ2-7, with a possible D match to TRBD1 (5 bases). The CDR3 consists of 12 residues. V lost 4 bases and J 5 bases, leaving 10 bases between the germline ends. CDR1 and CDR2 from the germline V gene are SGDLS and YYNGEE. The CDR3, as DNA: TGTGCCAGCAGCACCCAGGGCGACGAGCAGTACTTC. Encoded protein: CASSTQGDEQYF.

The chain couples TRBV5-1 to TRBJ2-7, with 9 bases fitting TRBD1. The CDR3 contains 15 residues. Germline V gene data show CDR1 as SGHRS and CDR2 as YFSETQ. V shed 5 bases and J 6 bases; nucleotides not matched to a gene: 12. The CDR3 DNA is TGCGCCAGCAGTCTTGCCGGGACAGGGTCGGGCGAGCAGTACTTC. This translates into CASSLAGTGSGEQYF.

The chain employs TRBV7-8 and TRBJ2-1; D is possibly TRBD2 (5 bases). Trimming cost V 1 base and J 8 bases, with 15 bases left between them. CDR1 SGHVS and CDR2 FQNEAQ come from the germline V gene. The CDR3 runs to 15 residues. The CDR3 DNA reads TGTGCCAGCAGCTTAGTAGCGACTCCCGGGCATGAGCAGTTCTTC. This codes for CASSLVATPGHEQFF.

This chain links TRBV9 with TRBJ2-2; 11 positions agree with TRBD2. Germline V gene data show CDR1 as SGDLS and CDR2 as YYNGEE. V shed 4 bases, J shed 5 bases, and the junction held 13 bases outside the gene matches. This CDR3 is built from 18 residues. CDR3 protein: CASSPRPLAGGETGELFF. DNA of the CDR3: TGTGCCAGCAGCCCCCGCCCCCTAGCGGGAGGTGAGACCGGGGAGCTGTTTTTT.

This clone was seen just once. V and J are TRBV18 and TRBJ1-6, with 10 bases that match TRBD1. V gave up 4 bases and J gave up 7 bases; unmatched junction bases: 4. The CDR3 is 15 residues long. Germline V gene lookup returns CDR1 KGHSH and CDR2 LQKENI. CDR3 residues: CASSLPGQGNSPLHF. For the CDR3, the DNA is TGTGCCAGCTCACTTCCGGGACAGGGGAATTCACCCCTCCACTTT.

The CDR3 DNA reads TGTGCCAGTAACGAAATGATGGGACAGAGGCATCAGCCCCAGCATTTT. This translates into CASNEMMGQRHQPQHF. The chain joins TRBV19 to TRBJ1-5; 7 bases match TRBD1. The V gene's germline CDR1 is LNHDA and CDR2 SQIVND (reference sequence). V was clipped by 7 bases and J by 5 bases; unmatched bases: 14. The CDR3 contains 16 residues.

The chain is built from TRBV6-5 and TRBJ2-1; D may be TRBD1 (5 bases). The germline V gene has CDR1 MNHEY and CDR2 SVGAGI. V was trimmed by 3 bases and J by 4 bases, leaving 10 bases between them. CDR3 length equals 14 residues. CDR3 protein: CASSYGALYNEQFF. The CDR3 DNA follows: TGTGCCAGCAGTTATGGGGCTCTATACAATGAGCAGTTCTTC.

This rearrangement joins TRBV28 to TRBJ2-7; possibly TRBD2 for D (6 bases). V lost 6 bases to trimming and J lost 1 base, with 13 bases between them. The germline gives CDR1 MDHEN, CDR2 SYDVKM. The CDR3 consists of 14 residues. DNA of the CDR3: TGTGCCAGCAGATGGGCTAGCGAATCCTACGAGCAGTACTTC. Translation gives CASRWASESYEQYF.

A few counts support this clone. The chain uses TRBV28 and TRBJ1-1, with 10 positions matching TRBD1. Looked up from germline, CDR1 is MDHEN and CDR2 is SYDVKM. The CDR3 loop spans 16 amino acids. J lost 1 base, V lost 4 bases, and 6 bases had no gene match. CDR3 region: CASSSGTGDGNTEAFF. CDR3 bases: TGTGCCAGCAGTTCCGGGACAGGGGACGGGAACACTGAAGCTTTCTTT.

The chain joins TRBV7-2 to TRBJ2-5; TRBD2 matches 10 bases. V lost 1 base, J lost 7 bases, and 9 bases stayed unmatched. CDR1 and CDR2 from the germline V gene are SGHTA and FQGNSA. This CDR3 comprises 16 residues. CDR3 nucleotides: TGTGCCAGCAGCTTAGTAGCGGGAGGCCTTTACGTGACCCAGTACTTC. Its translation is CASSLVAGGLYVTQYF.

The chain has TRBV10-3 and TRBJ2-3; TRBD2 matches at 15 bases. J gave up 4 bases and V 0 bases, and 2 bases lay outside the gene matches. The germline CDR1 and CDR2 sequences are ENHRY and SYGVKD. This CDR3 region has 17 residues. The CDR3 is CAISESGTSGRPDTQYF. The CDR3 DNA is TGTGCCATCAGTGAGTCGGGGACTAGCGGGAGGCCAGATACGCAGTATTTT.

This clone is medium-sized within its sample. The J gene is TRBJ1-1, the V gene TRBV10-3; D unresolved. The CDR3 extends over 17 amino acids. V was cut by 0 bases and J by 5 bases, with 19 bases left in between. Germline V lookup: CDR1 ENHRY, CDR2 SYGVKD. Here the CDR3 reads CAISESEAQLGRTEAFF. DNA of the CDR3: TGTGCCATCAGTGAGTCCGAGGCCCAACTTGGGAGGACTGAAGCTTTCTTT.